This note documents a single TCR beta chain sequence. Alongside a J-beta primer mix, a sample-barcoded 5' primer served in a second PCR lasting about 7 to 11 cycles. TCRdb ran MiXCR on the 5' RACE reads and lists one entry per CDR3 protein. The sample carries 750,000 to 1,000,000 distinct CDR3 sequences, 25% to 35% recorded once. These data come from a study of blood T cells in healthy people across ages. The same sample was also studied in work on T cells of mothers and their children. As that report states: Each child contributed roughly 3.2 million TCR beta CDR3 reads, while each mother contributed over 10 million.

The receptor's source is a woman between 35 and 50 years old in good health. The material sequenced was blood.

The CDR3 reads CASSPFVGAETQYF. The CDR3 nucleotides read TGTGCCAGCAGCCCGTTTGTGGGGGCAGAGACCCAGTACTTC. The chain combines TRBV3-1 with TRBJ2-5; TRBD1 might be the D (6 bases). There are 14 residues in the CDR3. The V gene's germline CDR1 is LGHDT and CDR2 YNNKEL (reference sequence). V lost 4 bases and J lost 4, with 13 bases in between.